These T cell receptor beta chains were read from a single sample in a study of T cell responses to AZD1222 COVID-19 vaccine. TCRdb keeps only in-frame clones here, not all; method: immunoSEQ multiplex PCR. The sample includes about 120,000 clones, less than 90% of them seen just once. The input for sequencing was peripheral blood, taken on day 0 of AZD1222 vaccination. These receptors were taken from an adult in good health. Both conserved end residues are part of each CDR3. D genes are given only for firm matches. Only some rows state a clone size, as once, few, many or a class for expanded clones.

clone_size | cdr3_length | j_call | d_call | v_call | cdr3_nt | cdr3_aa
- | 15 | TRBJ2-7 | TRBD2 | TRBV7-3 | TGTGCCAGCAGCCGGGGACTAGCGGGAGGCTACGAGCAGTACTTC | CASSRGLAGGYEQYF
- | 13 | TRBJ1-2 | - | TRBV27 | TGTGCCAGCAGTTTTGGGGCCAACTATGGCTACACCTTC | CASSFGANYGYTF
- | 16 | TRBJ1-3 | - | TRBV7-2 | TGTGCCAGCAGTCACCCTCATCTACCCTCTGGAAACACCATATATTTT | CASSHPHLPSGNTIYF
- | 13 | TRBJ1-4 | - | TRBV9 | TGTGCCAGCGCACAGGGTACGAATGAAAAACTGTTTTTT | CASAQGTNEKLFF
- | 13 | TRBJ1-2 | TRBD1 | TRBV3-1/TRBV3-2 | TGTGCCAGCAGCCAAAATCGACAGGGTGGCTACACCTTC | CASSQNRQGGYTF
- | 15 | TRBJ2-2 | - | TRBV6-5 | TGTGCCAGCAGTTACCAGCGAGGGGTGACCGGGGAGCTGTTTTTT | CASSYQRGVTGELFF
- | 17 | TRBJ1-6 | - | TRBV4-1 | TGCGCCAGCAGCCAAGATCGGAAACTCATGGGGAGTTCACCCCTCCACTTT | CASSQDRKLMGSSPLHF
- | 13 | TRBJ2-7 | - | TRBV30 | TGTGCCTGGAATCTTGGCAGCAGCTACGAGCAGTACTTC | CAWNLGSSYEQYF
- | 13 | TRBJ1-2 | TRBD1 | TRBV19 | TGTGCCAGTAGCCGGGACAGCATCTATGGCTACACCTTC | CASSRDSIYGYTF
few | 15 | TRBJ2-1 | - | TRBV6-5 | TGTGCCAGCAGGAGCCGGGGCCTAACTTACAATGAGCAGTTCTTC | CASRSRGLTYNEQFF
- | 16 | TRBJ1-3 | TRBD1 | TRBV3-1/TRBV3-2 | TGTGCCAGCAGCCAAGAAGCGTACAGGGGGCGAGTCGCCATATATTTT | CASSQEAYRGRVAIYF
- | 15 | TRBJ2-7 | TRBD1 | TRBV28 | TGTGCCAGCAGTTTGGGGACCGGGACAGGTTACGAGCAGTACTTC | CASSLGTGTGYEQYF
- | 11 | TRBJ1-1 | - | TRBV20-1 | TGCAGTGACAGCGCCGAAGCTGAAGCTTTCTTT | CSDSAEAEAFF
- | 14 | TRBJ2-1 | - | TRBV2 | TGTGCCAGCAGTGAAGCGGGGGCCTACAATGAGCAGTTCTTC | CASSEAGAYNEQFF
- | 16 | TRBJ1-5 | - | TRBV6-1 | TGTGCCAGCAGTGCTGATTCTTTTTTTAGCAATCAGCCCCAGCATTTT | CASSADSFFSNQPQHF
- | 13 | TRBJ1-4 | - | TRBV29-1 | TGCAGCGTTGAAAGGGTGAAAGGAGAAAAACTGTTTTTT | CSVERVKGEKLFF
once | 17 | TRBJ1-5 | TRBD1 | TRBV24-1 | TGTGCCACCAGTGATTTAGACGAGGACAGGGAGAATCAGCCCCAGCATTTT | CATSDLDEDRENQPQHF
- | 16 | TRBJ1-1 | - | TRBV6-5 | TGTGCCAGCAGTTGGGACTTCGGGGCGCGTCTGATTGAAGCTTTCTTT | CASSWDFGARLIEAFF
few | 18 | TRBJ1-5 | TRBD1 | TRBV5-4 | TGTGCCAGCAGCTTTCCCGACAGGGACTTCGTTAGCAATCAGCCCCAGCATTTT | CASSFPDRDFVSNQPQHF
- | 14 | TRBJ2-7 | TRBD2 | TRBV9 | TGTGCCAGCAGCTTGACTAGCGGGAGGGCCGAGCAGTACTTC | CASSLTSGRAEQYF
- | 17 | TRBJ1-5 | - | TRBV28 | TGTGCCAGCAGTTTATCTTTTAAGGGGAAGAGCAATCAGCCCCAGCATTTT | CASSLSFKGKSNQPQHF
- | 12 | TRBJ1-2 | - | TRBV19 | TGTGCCAGTAAGGGGTCCGCGTCTGGCTACACCTTC | CASKGSASGYTF
- | 15 | TRBJ2-7 | TRBD2 | TRBV6-5 | TGTGCCAGCAGTTACGCTTCTAGCGGGGGATACGAGCAGTACTTC | CASSYASSGGYEQYF